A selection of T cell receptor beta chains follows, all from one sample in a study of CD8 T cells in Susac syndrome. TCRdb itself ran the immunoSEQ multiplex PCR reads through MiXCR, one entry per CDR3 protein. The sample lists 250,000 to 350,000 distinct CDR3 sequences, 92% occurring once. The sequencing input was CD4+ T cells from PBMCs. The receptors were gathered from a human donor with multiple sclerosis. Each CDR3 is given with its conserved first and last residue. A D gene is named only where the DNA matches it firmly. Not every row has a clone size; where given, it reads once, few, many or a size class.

TGTGCCAGCCTCCCCAGCGGCGGGGCGAAGACCCAGTACTTC CASLPSGGAKTQYF . TRBJ2-5 . TRBV13
TGTGCCAGCAGTCCGGTCAGGGGGCCGGGCACTGAAGCTTTCTTT CASSPVRGPGTEAFF TRBD1 TRBJ1-1 . TRBV2
TGCAGTGCTACCTCGGGGTCAGCCAGCTATGGCTACACCTTC CSATSGSASYGYTF . TRBJ1-2 . TRBV20-1
TGTGCCAGCAGCCGGGACAGACTATTAGAGACCCAGTACTTC CASSRDRLLETQYF TRBD1 TRBJ2-5 . TRBV6-5
TGTGCCAGTAGTACTTTGACGGGACTAGCTATGGAGACCCAGTACTTC CASSTLTGLAMETQYF TRBD2 TRBJ2-5 . TRBV19
TGTGCCAGTAGTATCCCGAGTATAGGGGTCGGGAACACTGAAGCTTTCTTT CASSIPSIGVGNTEAFF . TRBJ1-1 . TRBV19
TGTGCCAGCAGCTTAGATTGGGGTAGCGGTTCACCCCTCCACTTT CASSLDWGSGSPLHF . TRBJ1-6 . TRBV7-2
TGCAGTGCTAGAGATCGGCGGCAGGAACCCCAAGAGACCCAGTACTTC CSARDRRQEPQETQYF . TRBJ2-5 . TRBV20-1
TGTGCCAGCAGCCCGCGACAGGGTAACACAGATACGCAGTATTTT CASSPRQGNTDTQYF TRBD1 TRBJ2-3 . TRBV7-6
TGTGCCAGCAGCCCCGGGACAGCAAGCTCCTACGGGCAGTACTTC CASSPGTASSYGQYF TRBD1 TRBJ2-7 . TRBV28
TGTGCCAGCAGCTCCCAAACCAGCACAGGTTTCCCCCCGAACACTGAAGCTTTCTTT CASSSQTSTGFPPNTEAFF . TRBJ1-1 . TRBV13
TGTGCCACCAGTGATGCCAACGAGAAGACCCAGTACTTC CATSDANEKTQYF . TRBJ2-5 . TRBV24-1
TGCAGCGTTGTCACCCCCGGGGGTGGAGCTTTCTTT CSVVTPGGGAFF . TRBJ1-1 once TRBV29-1
TGTGCCAGCTCACCATCCGGGACGGCGAACACCGGGGAGCTGTTTTTT CASSPSGTANTGELFF . TRBJ2-2 . TRBV18
TGTGCCAGCAAACCTTGGACAGGGAGAGGGGGGAATCAGCCCCAGCATTTT CASKPWTGRGGNQPQHF TRBD1 TRBJ1-5 . TRBV27
TGCGCCAGCAGCTTAGGACGGGAGGTCAATGAGCAGTTCTTC CASSLGREVNEQFF TRBD2 TRBJ2-1 . TRBV5-1
TGCGCCAGCAGCTTGGCCCCCCTTAGCGGAGATACGCAGTATTTT CASSLAPLSGDTQYF . TRBJ2-3 . TRBV5-1
TGTGCCAGCATCCGCCTAGCGGATCTCCAAGAGACCCAGTACTTC CASIRLADLQETQYF TRBD2 TRBJ2-5 . TRBV2
TGCGCCAGCATCATTGGGACAGGGTTCGGAGAAGCTTTCTTT CASIIGTGFGEAFF TRBD1 TRBJ1-1 . TRBV23-1
TGTGCCAGCAGCCAAAGGTTCCAGGGGGCGTCTGACGGGGAGCTGTTTTTT CASSQRFQGASDGELFF TRBD1 TRBJ2-2 . TRBV3-1
TGTGCCAGCAGTGAATATCCGGGGGTCGGGGTCACCGGGGAGCTGTTTTTT CASSEYPGVGVTGELFF . TRBJ2-2 . TRBV25-1
TGTGCCAGTAGTATCCCCGGGAGGGCCGGAGATACGCAGTATTTT CASSIPGRAGDTQYF TRBD2 TRBJ2-3 . TRBV19
TGTGCCAGCTCACCACAAAGGGCTTCAAAATTGTTTTTT CASSPQRASKLFF . TRBJ1-4 . TRBV18
TGTGCCAGCAGCCAGGGCCTTGGCAATGAGCAGTTCTTC CASSQGLGNEQFF . TRBJ2-1 . TRBV12-3/TRBV12-4
TGCAGTGCCCCCGCAGGGATCGGAAACACCATATATTTT CSAPAGIGNTIYF . TRBJ1-3 . TRBV20-1
TGTGCCTGGACTATACAAACAGGGGTGCACTATGGCTACACCTTC CAWTIQTGVHYGYTF TRBD1 TRBJ1-2 . TRBV30
TGTGCCAGCAGCTTAAACCGGAATAATGAAAAACTGTTTTTT CASSLNRNNEKLFF . TRBJ1-4 . TRBV7-8
TGTGCCAGCAGCTCTAATACACTCCAAGAGACCCAGTACTTC CASSSNTLQETQYF . TRBJ2-5 . TRBV7-6
TGTGCCAGCAGTGTACAGCGGGGGAACACCGGGGAGCTGTTTTTT CASSVQRGNTGELFF TRBD2 TRBJ2-2 . TRBV2
TGTGCCAGCGACAATGGGGCAGATACGCAGTATTTT CASDNGADTQYF . TRBJ2-3 . TRBV11-3
TGCGCCACCTCGACAGCTCCCTCGTACACAGATACGCAGTATTTT CATSTAPSYTDTQYF . TRBJ2-3 once TRBV5-1
TGTGCCAGCAGTGAAGGGAGACAGACTGAAGCTTTCTTT CASSEGRQTEAFF . TRBJ1-1 once TRBV2
TGTGCCAGCAGGCGGACAGGGCTTAACTATGGCTACACCTTC CASRRTGLNYGYTF TRBD1 TRBJ1-2 . TRBV28
TGTGCCAGCAGGCCGAGTTCCGGGACAGGGGATGAAAAACTGTTTTTT CASRPSSGTGDEKLFF TRBD1 TRBJ1-4 . TRBV25-1
TGTGCCAGCAGTGTGTCAGGGAGGGGGGATACGCAGTATTTT CASSVSGRGDTQYF . TRBJ2-3 . TRBV6-1
TGTGCCAGCAGCTTAGGGGGCTTAGGGGGCATTGGCTACACCTTC CASSLGGLGGIGYTF TRBD1 TRBJ1-2 . TRBV7-8
TGTGCCAGCAGCTCACTAGCGGGGTTCTCCTACAATGAGCAGTTCTTC CASSSLAGFSYNEQFF TRBD2 TRBJ2-1 . TRBV7-3
TGTGCCAGCAGTGATGTGAAAGTGGCTTTCTTT CASSDVKVAFF . TRBJ1-1 . TRBV25-1
TGTGCCAGCAGTGCGATCCGATCCGGGACAGGGAGAAACACCATATATTTT CASSAIRSGTGRNTIYF TRBD1 TRBJ1-3 . TRBV2
TGTGCCAGCTCCCCTACAGCCGACTCCTACAATGAGCAGTTCTTC CASSPTADSYNEQFF . TRBJ2-1 . TRBV18
TGTGCCAGCAGTAGAACCAGGGGGCTGAACACCGGGGAGCTGTTTTTT CASSRTRGLNTGELFF TRBD1 TRBJ2-2 once TRBV6-1
TGCGCCAGCAGCCAAGAGATTAGGTTTTCGGGACAGTCGCCGGTTTTGGAGCAGTTCTTC CASSQEIRFSGQSPVLEQFF TRBD1 TRBJ2-1 . TRBV4-1
TGCAGTGCTTTGGACAGCGGGCCCTTTAAGACCCAGTACTTC CSALDSGPFKTQYF . TRBJ2-5 . TRBV20-1
TGTGCCAGCAGTTACTCGCGCCGGGGGACCTATGGCTACACCTTC CASSYSRRGTYGYTF . TRBJ1-2 . TRBV6-5
TGCAGCGTTGACCGACAGGGTCTCTCCCAAGAGACCCAGTACTTC CSVDRQGLSQETQYF TRBD1 TRBJ2-5 . TRBV29-1
TGTGCCAGCAGCGTAGGGGGAGAACAAGAGACCCAGTACTTC CASSVGGEQETQYF . TRBJ2-5 . TRBV9
TGTGCCAGCAGTTACGGACAGTCAAGCAATCAGCCCCAGCATTTT CASSYGQSSNQPQHF . TRBJ1-5 . TRBV6-5
TGTGCCAGCTCACCTTTGGAACCGGGCTCTGGAAACACCATATATTTT CASSPLEPGSGNTIYF . TRBJ1-3 . TRBV18
TGTGCCAGTAGTATAGATCTATGGGGGGCTCGGACTGAAGCTTTCTTT CASSIDLWGARTEAFF . TRBJ1-1 once TRBV19
TGTGCCAGCAGCTCCGGAGCGGGGGGGTACAATGAGCAGTTCTTC CASSSGAGGYNEQFF TRBD2 TRBJ2-1 once TRBV7-6
TGCAGTGCTAGAGTGGCAGGGGGCGCGGACGAGCAGTACTTC CSARVAGGADEQYF TRBD1 TRBJ2-7 . TRBV20-1
TGTGCCAGCTCTCGGGGAAGGGCTGGTGAAGCTTTCTTT CASSRGRAGEAFF . TRBJ1-1 . TRBV18
TGTGCCAGCAGCCCTCATGGACAGGGACACTCCTACGAGCAGTACTTC CASSPHGQGHSYEQYF TRBD1 TRBJ2-7 . TRBV6-2/TRBV6-3
TGTGCCAGCAGCTCGAGCGGGGTCTACGAGCAGTACTTC CASSSSGVYEQYF TRBD2 TRBJ2-7 few TRBV7-2
TGTGCCACCCAGCAGGGAGGGGGCGGACATCGTGAGCAGTTCTTC CATQQGGGGHREQFF . TRBJ2-1 . TRBV24-1
TGCGCCAGCACGGCGGGGACCCCCGGGACCCAGTACTTC CASTAGTPGTQYF . TRBJ2-5 . TRBV5-1
TGCGCCAGCAGCCACCGATGGCGGGGGACAGATACGCAGTATTTT CASSHRWRGTDTQYF TRBD2 TRBJ2-3 once TRBV4-1
TGTGCCAGCAGCCAAGGTCCCTTTCTATACGAGCAGTACTTC CASSQGPFLYEQYF . TRBJ2-7 few TRBV3-1